This T cell receptor beta chain was sequenced during a study of shared clonotypes between healthy human individuals. V shed 6 bases and J 7 bases; nucleotides not matched to a gene: 10. The germline gives CDR1 MNHEY, CDR2 SVGAGI. The CDR3 length is 15 residues. The assay was run at deep level. Across several immunoSEQ plates, the genomic DNA of each subset was split evenly. Sequenced by immunoSEQ multiplex PCR; TCRdb stores in-frame clones only, minus some. The data contain roughly 1,000,000 clones, 75% to 85% of them singletons. This chain connects TRBV6-5 to TRBJ2-7; the match to TRBD2 covers 12 bases. The receptor was derived from a man younger than 35 in good health. Some clones in this sample may be carry-over from other donors' samples. Sequenced material: memory CD4+ T cells from PBMCs. The sample's subset: CD45RA-negative fraction. The CDR3 reads CASRRGLAGSGEQYF. CDR3 coding DNA: TGTGCCAGCAGGAGAGGACTAGCGGGATCCGGGGAGCAGTACTTC.